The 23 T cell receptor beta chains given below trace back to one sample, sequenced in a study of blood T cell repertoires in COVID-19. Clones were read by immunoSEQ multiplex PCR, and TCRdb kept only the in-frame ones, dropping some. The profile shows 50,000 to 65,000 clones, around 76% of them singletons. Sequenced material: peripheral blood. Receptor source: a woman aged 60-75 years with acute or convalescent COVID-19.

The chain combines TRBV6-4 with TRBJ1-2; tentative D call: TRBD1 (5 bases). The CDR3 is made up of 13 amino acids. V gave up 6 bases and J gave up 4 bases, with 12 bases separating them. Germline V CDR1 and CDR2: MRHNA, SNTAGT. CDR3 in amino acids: CASRDQGSYGYTF. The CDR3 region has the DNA TGTGCCAGCAGAGACCAGGGAAGCTATGGCTACACCTTC.

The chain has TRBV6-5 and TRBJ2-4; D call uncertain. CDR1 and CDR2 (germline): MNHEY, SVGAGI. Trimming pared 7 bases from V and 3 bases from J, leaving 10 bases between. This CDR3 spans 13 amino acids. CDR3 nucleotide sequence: TGTGCCAGCACCCCCCCCGGCAAAAACATTCAGTACTTC. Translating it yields CASTPPGKNIQYF.

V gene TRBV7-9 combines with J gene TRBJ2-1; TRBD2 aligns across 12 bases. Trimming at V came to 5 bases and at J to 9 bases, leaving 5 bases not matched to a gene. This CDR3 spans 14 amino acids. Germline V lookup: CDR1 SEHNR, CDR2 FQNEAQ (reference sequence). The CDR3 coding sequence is TGTGCCAGCAGCCAAGGACTAGCGGGGACTGAGCAGTTCTTC. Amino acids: CASSQGLAGTEQFF.

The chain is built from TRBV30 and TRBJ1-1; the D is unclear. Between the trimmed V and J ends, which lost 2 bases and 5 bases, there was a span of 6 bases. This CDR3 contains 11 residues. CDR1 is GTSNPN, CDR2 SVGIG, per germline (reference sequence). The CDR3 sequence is CAWSSPTEAFF. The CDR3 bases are TGTGCCTGGAGTTCCCCTACTGAAGCTTTCTTT.

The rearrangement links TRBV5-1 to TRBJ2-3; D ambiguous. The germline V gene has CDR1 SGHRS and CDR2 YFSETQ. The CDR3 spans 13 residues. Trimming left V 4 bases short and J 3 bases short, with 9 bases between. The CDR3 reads CASSPGITDTQYF. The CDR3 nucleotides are TGCGCCAGCAGCCCCGGTATAACAGATACGCAGTATTTT.

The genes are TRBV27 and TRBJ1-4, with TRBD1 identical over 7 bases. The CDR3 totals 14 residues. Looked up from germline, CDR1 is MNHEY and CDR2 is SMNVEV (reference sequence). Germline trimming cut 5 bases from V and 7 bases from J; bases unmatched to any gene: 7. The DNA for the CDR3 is TGTGCCAGCAGTATAACAGGGGTCGGTGAAAAACTGTTTTTT. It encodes CASSITGVGEKLFF.

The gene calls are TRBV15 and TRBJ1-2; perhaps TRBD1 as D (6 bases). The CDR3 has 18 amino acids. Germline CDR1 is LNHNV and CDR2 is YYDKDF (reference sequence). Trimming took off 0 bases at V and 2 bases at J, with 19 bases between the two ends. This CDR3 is CATSRDGWETGENYGYTF. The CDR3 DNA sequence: TGTGCCACCAGCAGAGATGGGTGGGAGACAGGAGAGAACTATGGCTACACCTTC.

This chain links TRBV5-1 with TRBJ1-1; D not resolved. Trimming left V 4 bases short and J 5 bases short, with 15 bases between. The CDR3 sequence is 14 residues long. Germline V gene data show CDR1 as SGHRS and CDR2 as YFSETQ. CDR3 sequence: CASSPRVSKTEAFF. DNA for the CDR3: TGCGCCAGCAGCCCGCGCGTATCGAAAACTGAAGCTTTCTTT. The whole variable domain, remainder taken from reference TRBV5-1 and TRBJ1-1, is KAGVTQTPRYLIKTRGQQVTLSCSPISGHRSVSWYQQTPGQGLQFLFEYFSETQRNKGNFPGRFSGRQFSNSRSEMNVSTLELGDSALYLCASSPRVSKTEAFFGQGTRLTVV.

DNA for the CDR3: TGTGCCAGCAGGGGTTTTGGACAGCTCGAGCAGTACTTC. This encodes CASRGFGQLEQYF. This chain uses TRBV5-4 with TRBJ2-7, with D possibly TRBD1 on 6 matching bases. The V gene lost 5 bases and the J gene lost 6 bases, with 15 bases spanning the gap. This CDR3 spans 13 amino acids. Looked up from germline, CDR1 is SGHNT and CDR2 is YYREEE (reference sequence).

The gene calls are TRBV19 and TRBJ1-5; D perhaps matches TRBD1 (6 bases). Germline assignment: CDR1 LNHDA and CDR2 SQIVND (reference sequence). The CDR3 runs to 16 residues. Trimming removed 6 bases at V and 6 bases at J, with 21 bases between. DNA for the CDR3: TGTGCCAGTAGCCCCCCCCACACAGGGTCCAGTCAGCCCCAGCATTTT. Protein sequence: CASSPPHTGSSQPQHF.

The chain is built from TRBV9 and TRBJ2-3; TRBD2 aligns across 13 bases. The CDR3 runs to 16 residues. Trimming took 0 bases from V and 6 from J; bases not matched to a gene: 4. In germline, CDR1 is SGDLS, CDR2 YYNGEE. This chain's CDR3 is CASSVVATSGGDTQYF. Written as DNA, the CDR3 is TGTGCCAGCAGCGTAGTGGCGACTAGCGGGGGGGATACGCAGTATTTT. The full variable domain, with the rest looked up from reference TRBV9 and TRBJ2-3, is DSGVTQTPKHLITATGQRVTLRCSPRSGDLSVYWYQQSLDQGLQFLIQYYNGEERAKGNILERFSAQQFPDLHSELNLSSLELGDSALYFCASSVVATSGGDTQYFGPGTRLTVL.

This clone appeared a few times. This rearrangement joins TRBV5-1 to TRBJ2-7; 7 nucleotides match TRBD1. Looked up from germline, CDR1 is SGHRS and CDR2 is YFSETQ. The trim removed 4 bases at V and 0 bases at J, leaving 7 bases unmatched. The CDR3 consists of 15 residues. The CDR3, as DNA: TGCGCCAGCAGCCCTAGACAGGGACCCTCCTACGAGCAGTACTTC. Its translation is CASSPRQGPSYEQYF.

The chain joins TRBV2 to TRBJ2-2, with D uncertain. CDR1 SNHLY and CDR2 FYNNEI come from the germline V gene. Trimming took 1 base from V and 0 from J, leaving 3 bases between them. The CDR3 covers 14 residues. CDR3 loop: CASSEGANTGELFF. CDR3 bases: TGTGCCAGCAGTGAAGGAGCGAACACCGGGGAGCTGTTTTTT.

Here the CDR3 DNA reads TGCGCCAGCAGCTTGCGATCAGGGGGCAAAACCGGGGAGCTGTTTTTT. This translates into CASSLRSGGKTGELFF. This sequence joins TRBV5-1 and TRBJ2-2; TRBD1 matches at 8 bases. V lost 1 base and J lost 5; bases outside the gene matches: 7. The CDR3 contains 16 residues. CDR1 and CDR2 from the germline V gene are SGHRS and YFSETQ. The complete variable domain, with remaining parts taken from reference TRBV5-1 and TRBJ2-2, reads KAGVTQTPRYLIKTRGQQVTLSCSPISGHRSVSWYQQTPGQGLQFLFEYFSETQRNKGNFPGRFSGRQFSNSRSEMNVSTLELGDSALYLCASSLRSGGKTGELFFGEGSRLTVL.

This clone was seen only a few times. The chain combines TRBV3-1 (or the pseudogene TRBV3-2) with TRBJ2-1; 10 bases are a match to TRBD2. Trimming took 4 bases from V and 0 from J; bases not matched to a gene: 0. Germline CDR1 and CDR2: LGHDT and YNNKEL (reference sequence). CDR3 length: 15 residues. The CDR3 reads CASSRTSGSYNEQFF. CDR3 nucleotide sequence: TGTGCCAGCAGCCGGACTAGCGGCTCCTACAATGAGCAGTTCTTC.

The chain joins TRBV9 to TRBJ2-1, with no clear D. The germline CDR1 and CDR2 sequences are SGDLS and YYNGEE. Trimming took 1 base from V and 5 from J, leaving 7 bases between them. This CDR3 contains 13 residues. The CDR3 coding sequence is TGTGCCAGCAGCGTACTGTTTGACAATGAGCAGTTCTTC. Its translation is CASSVLFDNEQFF.

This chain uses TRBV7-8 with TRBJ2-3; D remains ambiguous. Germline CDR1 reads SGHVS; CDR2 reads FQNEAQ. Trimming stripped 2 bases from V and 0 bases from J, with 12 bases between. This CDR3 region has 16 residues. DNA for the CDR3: TGTGCCAGCAGCTTATCCGCACCTACTAGCACAGATACGCAGTATTTT. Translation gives CASSLSAPTSTDTQYF.

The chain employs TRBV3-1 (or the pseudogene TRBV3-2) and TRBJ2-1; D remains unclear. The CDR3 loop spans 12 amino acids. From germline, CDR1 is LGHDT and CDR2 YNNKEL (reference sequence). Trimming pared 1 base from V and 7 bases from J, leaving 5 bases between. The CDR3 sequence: CASSQVTNEQFF. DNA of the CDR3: TGTGCCAGCAGCCAAGTTACAAATGAGCAGTTCTTC.

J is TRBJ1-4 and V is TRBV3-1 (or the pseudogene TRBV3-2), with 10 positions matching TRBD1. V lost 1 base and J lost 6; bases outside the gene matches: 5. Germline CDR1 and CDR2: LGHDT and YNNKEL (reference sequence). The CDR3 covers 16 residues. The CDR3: CASSQGRQGAYEKLFF. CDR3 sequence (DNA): TGTGCCAGCAGCCAAGGCCGACAGGGGGCTTATGAAAAACTGTTTTTT.

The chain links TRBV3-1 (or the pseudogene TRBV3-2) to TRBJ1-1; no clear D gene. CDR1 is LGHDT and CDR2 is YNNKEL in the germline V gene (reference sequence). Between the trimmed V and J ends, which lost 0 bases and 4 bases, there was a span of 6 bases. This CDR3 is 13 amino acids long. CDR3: CASSQERSTEAFF. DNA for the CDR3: TGTGCCAGCAGCCAAGAGCGGAGCACTGAAGCTTTCTTT.

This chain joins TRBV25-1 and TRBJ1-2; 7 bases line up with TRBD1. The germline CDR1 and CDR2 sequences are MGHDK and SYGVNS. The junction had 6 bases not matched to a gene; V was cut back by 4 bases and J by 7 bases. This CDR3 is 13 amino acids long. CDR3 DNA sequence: TGTGCCAGCAGTGCACAGGGGTTTGGTGGCTACACCTTC. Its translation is CASSAQGFGGYTF.

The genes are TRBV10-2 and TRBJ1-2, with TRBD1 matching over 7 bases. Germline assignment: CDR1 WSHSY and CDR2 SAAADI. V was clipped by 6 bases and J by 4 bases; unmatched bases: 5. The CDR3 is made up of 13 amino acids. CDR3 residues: CASSTTGLYGYTF. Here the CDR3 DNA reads TGCGCCAGCAGCACGACAGGGCTCTATGGCTACACCTTC.

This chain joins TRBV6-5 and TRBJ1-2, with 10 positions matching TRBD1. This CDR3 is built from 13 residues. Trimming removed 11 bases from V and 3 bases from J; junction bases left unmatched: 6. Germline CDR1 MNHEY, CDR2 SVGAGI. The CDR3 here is CAVGTGVDYGYTF. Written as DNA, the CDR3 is TGTGCCGTTGGGACAGGGGTCGACTATGGCTACACCTTC.